The clone carrying this TCR beta chain is labeled medium-sized (0.01 to 0.1%). Antigen unknown. Patients were ineligible given autoimmune disease history or systemic immunosuppression. This entry belongs to a study of OX40 agonist ivuxolimab in advanced cancers. At the level of the study: An agonistic anti-OX40 (CD134) antibody, ivuxolimab, was used to treat the patients.

The repertoire was sequenced with immunoSEQ multiplex PCR; TCRdb's copy has only in-frame clones and lacks some. The repertoire consists of about 46,000 clones, with more than 75% occurring once and the leading ten covering 11%. Study conclusions and caveats: Dose levels from 0.1 to 3.0 mg/kg saw CD4+ and CD8+ blood T cells expand clonally by week 6.

The sequence was obtained from an adult with an advanced solid tumor such as melanoma, head and neck, liver or kidney cancer. The starting material was CD4+ or CD8+ T cells sorted from blood, obtained in a trial of the OX40 agonist ivuxolimab.

The CDR3 here is CASSQVGGETQYF. CDR3 bases: TGCGCCAGCAGCCAAGTGGGAGGAGAGACCCAGTACTTC. The chain has TRBV4-1 and TRBJ2-5, with D possibly matching TRBD2 (6 bases). From germline, CDR1 is MGHRA and CDR2 YSYEKL. V was cut by 1 base and J by 4 bases, with 7 bases left in between. The CDR3 sequence is 13 residues long.